The rows below give T cell receptor beta chains drawn from one sample of a study of cytotoxic CD8 clonotypes in ibrutinib-treated CLL. Only in-frame clones appear in the TCRdb table, and some are missing; sequencing was by immunoSEQ multiplex PCR. The repertoire includes over 45,000 clones, around 60% of them detected once, and about a fifth sits in the top ten. Sequenced material: PBMCs, taken after 24 months of ibrutinib treatment. The source of these receptors is a human donor with chronic lymphocytic leukemia. Both conserved end residues are part of each CDR3. The D gene is left open where the match is weak. The listing skips clone size in some rows; elsewhere it reads once, few, many or a size class.

TRBD1 TRBJ1-5 TRBV28 - TGTGCCAGCAGTTTGGGACAGTATCAGCCCCAGCATTTT CASSLGQYQPQHF
- TRBJ2-3 TRBV28 once TGTGCCAGCAGTGCCGGGACCTCGGATACGCAGTATTTT CASSAGTSDTQYF
TRBD2 TRBJ2-7 TRBV7-8 - TGTGCCAGCAGCTTCCGGCGGGGGAGCTCCTACGAGCAGTACTTC CASSFRRGSSYEQYF
TRBD1 TRBJ1-5 TRBV28 - TGTGGCAGCTGGACAGGGGGCGGTTGGAATCAGCCCCAGCATTTT CGSWTGGGWNQPQHF
- TRBJ1-2 TRBV6-1 - TGTGCCAGCAGTGAATTTGTGGTGGGCTTGACTAACTATGGCTACACCTTC CASSEFVVGLTNYGYTF
TRBD1 TRBJ1-4 TRBV7-2 - TGTGCCAGCAGCTTAGAACAGGGGGCGAGTGAAAAACTGTTTTTT CASSLEQGASEKLFF
- TRBJ2-2 TRBV11-1 - TGTGCCAGCAGCCCACCCCCGGCCGGGGAGCTGTTTTTT CASSPPPAGELFF
TRBD1 TRBJ2-7 TRBV14 - TGTGCCAGCAGCCGCGCAGGGGGCCCCTACGAGCAGTACTTC CASSRAGGPYEQYF
TRBD1 TRBJ1-2 TRBV27 - TGTGCCAGCAGAACCATCGGACAGGGGAACTATGGCTACACCTTC CASRTIGQGNYGYTF
- TRBJ1-2 TRBV14 - TGTGCCAGCAGCCAAGATCTGTACTATGGCTACACCTTC CASSQDLYYGYTF
- TRBJ2-7 TRBV5-4 - TGTGCCAGCAGTAGGGACGCCTACGAGCAGTACTTC CASSRDAYEQYF
- TRBJ1-2 TRBV7-9 - TGTGCCAGCAGCTCAACTTTACAGTCCAACTATGGCTACACCTTC CASSSTLQSNYGYTF
TRBD1 TRBJ1-5 TRBV9 - TGTGCCAGCACCTTCCCGGGACAGGGCGGAGATCCTAGCAATCAGCCCCAGCATTTT CASTFPGQGGDPSNQPQHF
- TRBJ2-3 TRBV5-1 - TGCGCCAGCAGCTTGGTTACAGGGTTCACAGATACGCAGTATTTT CASSLVTGFTDTQYF
TRBD1 TRBJ2-3 TRBV19 - TGTGCCAGCGCCTGGACAGGGAAGCGAGATACGCAGTATTTT CASAWTGKRDTQYF
- TRBJ2-5 TRBV5-1 - TGCGCCAGCAGCCTCTCTTTGTTGAGGTCAGAGACCCAGTACTTC CASSLSLLRSETQYF
- TRBJ2-2 TRBV5-6 once TGTGCCAGCAGCCCCCGGGCAGGGGCGTTCACCGGGGAGCTGTTTTTT CASSPRAGAFTGELFF
- TRBJ1-5 TRBV10-3 - TGTGCCATCAGTGATGTCGGGGACAATCAGCCCCAGCATTTT CAISDVGDNQPQHF
TRBD2 TRBJ2-3 TRBV29-1 - TGCAGCGTTTCGAGCGGGAGGGCCGCTACGCAGTATTTT CSVSSGRAATQYF
- TRBJ2-5 TRBV6-5 - TGTGCCAGCAGTGAAATTCTGGAGACCCAGTACTTC CASSEILETQYF
- TRBJ2-3 TRBV5-6 few TGTGCCAGCAGCTGGAGCGGGCCTAGCACAGATACGCAGTATTTT CASSWSGPSTDTQYF
TRBD2 TRBJ2-1 TRBV7-2 many TGTGCCAGCAGCTTAGCGGGGACTAGCCCCACTAATGAGCAGTTCTTC CASSLAGTSPTNEQFF
- TRBJ2-1 TRBV19 - TGTGCCAGTAGTATTCAGTCCTACAATGAGCAGTTCTTC CASSIQSYNEQFF
- TRBJ1-4 TRBV5-1 - TGCGCCAGCAGCCTCACCAGGGGTGATGAAAAACTGTTTTTT CASSLTRGDEKLFF
- TRBJ2-1 TRBV5-6 - TGTGCCAGCAGCTTGGGGCAGGGTGTATATGAGCAGTTCTTC CASSLGQGVYEQFF
- TRBJ1-1 TRBV6-5 - TGTGCCAGCAGTTACGGGGGGGGCCGAGCTTTCTTT CASSYGGGRAFF
TRBD1 TRBJ1-5 TRBV28 - TGTGCCAGCAGCACGACAGGGAACAGCAATCAGCCCCAGCATTTT CASSTTGNSNQPQHF
- TRBJ2-5 TRBV28 - TGTGCCAGCAGCCCTAGGACAGCTCAAGAGACCCAGTACTTC CASSPRTAQETQYF
- TRBJ1-2 TRBV15 - TGTGCCACCAGTAACTTGGTCTTTGGGAGCTATGGCTACACCTTC CATSNLVFGSYGYTF
TRBD2 TRBJ2-1 TRBV7-9 - TGTGCCAGCAGCTCGCGACTAGCGGGGGACAATGAGCAGTTCTTC CASSSRLAGDNEQFF
- TRBJ1-1 TRBV2 - TGTGCCAGCAGTAGGTCAGGCGGGGGGAACACTGAAGCTTTCTTT CASSRSGGGNTEAFF
- TRBJ2-2 TRBV2 - TGTGCCAGCATCCCGTATGGAGAAGCGAGGGGCACCGGGGAGCTGTTTTTT CASIPYGEARGTGELFF
- TRBJ2-1 TRBV10-3 - TGTGCCATCGGGTCGGGACTGGATTACAATGAGCAGTTCTTC CAIGSGLDYNEQFF
TRBD1 TRBJ1-5 TRBV18 - TGTGCCAGCTCTCACTCCCCGGACAGGGGGAAATCAGCCCAGCATTTT CASSHSPDRGKSAQHF
- TRBJ1-1 TRBV11-2 - TGTGCCAGCAGCCCCGAGAGAGTGAACACTGAAGCTTTCTTT CASSPERVNTEAFF
- TRBJ2-2 TRBV5-4 - TGTGCCAGCTCACCCTACAGGGTTGGCGGGGAGCTGTTTTTT CASSPYRVGGELFF
- TRBJ1-4 TRBV9 few TGTGCCAGCAGCCCAGGGCAGGGTTTAAATGAAAAACTGTTTTTT CASSPGQGLNEKLFF
TRBD2 TRBJ2-5 TRBV7-6 - TGTGCCAGCAGCTTAGCCCGCGGGGGGGCCGGGACCCAGTACTTC CASSLARGGAGTQYF
- TRBJ2-1 TRBV29-1 few TGCAGCGCCTTTCCGAGGGATGAGCAGTTCTTC CSAFPRDEQFF
- TRBJ2-3 TRBV5-1 few TGCGCCAGCAGCTTGGGGCCTGGTACAACAGATACGCAGTATTTT CASSLGPGTTDTQYF
- TRBJ1-4 TRBV5-5 once TGTGCCAGCAGCTTGGGGGCTCCCGGTCATCGTGGGGAAAAACTGTTTTTT CASSLGAPGHRGEKLFF
TRBD1 TRBJ2-5 TRBV28 few TGTGCCAGCAGTTTTTTGGGACAGAACCAAGAGACCCAGTACTTC CASSFLGQNQETQYF
TRBD1 TRBJ2-7 TRBV6-1 - TGTGCCAGCAGTGAAATGAGGGGACAGGGTGGCGAGCAGTACTTC CASSEMRGQGGEQYF
- TRBJ2-5 TRBV10-3 - TGTGCCATCAGTGAGACCCCTGAGACCCAGTACTTC CAISETPETQYF
TRBD1 TRBJ1-3 TRBV6-1 many TGTGCCAGCCACAGGGGAGAGGCTGGAAACACCATATATTTT CASHRGEAGNTIYF
TRBD2 TRBJ2-1 TRBV7-9 - TGTGCCAGCAGCTTACGACTAGCGGGAGCCTTTGAGCAGTTCTTC CASSLRLAGAFEQFF
- TRBJ1-6 TRBV5-1 few TGCGCCAGCAGCTTGGCGCCGAAACCAAATTCACCCCTCCACTTT CASSLAPKPNSPLHF
- TRBJ1-5 TRBV19 few TGTGCCAGTAGTATCCCGGATCTCGGACAGCCCCAGCATTTT CASSIPDLGQPQHF
TRBD2 TRBJ2-3 TRBV5-1 once TGCGCCAGCAGCCTAGCGGGAGGGAATTTCAGGGCAGATACGCAGTATTTT CASSLAGGNFRADTQYF
TRBD2 TRBJ2-3 TRBV6-5 - TGTGCCAGCAGAATAGCGGGGGGCCGTACAGATACGCAGTATTTT CASRIAGGRTDTQYF
- TRBJ2-7 TRBV5-4 - TGTGCCAGCAGCCCAAGGACCCCCTCCGAGCAGTACTTC CASSPRTPSEQYF